The 12 T cell receptor beta chains presented below share a single source sample, sequenced in a study of shared clonotypes between healthy human individuals. Method: immunoSEQ multiplex PCR; TCRdb's copy keeps in-frame clones and lacks some. The table lists fewer than 1.4 million clones, around 78% of them singletons, with 0.55% to 0.7% in the top ten. Specimen: memory CD4+ T cells from PBMCs. This sample's subset: CD45RA-negative fraction. Source of these receptors: a man younger than 35 in good health. Some clones in this sample may be carry-over from other donors' samples.

This clone was seen only once. This chain connects TRBV28 to TRBJ2-1; 7 bases match TRBD2. Germline CDR1 is MDHEN and CDR2 is SYDVKM. The junction had 4 bases not matched to a gene; V was cut back by 8 bases and J by 6 bases. The CDR3 has 12 residues. The CDR3 DNA follows: TGTGCCAGCGGGGCGGGAGTCAATGAGCAGTTCTTC. It codes for CASGAGVNEQFF. The whole variable domain, filled in from reference TRBV28 and TRBJ2-1, reads DVKVTQSSRYLVKRTGEKVFLECVQDMDHENMFWYRQDPGLGLRLIYFSYDVKMKEKGDIPEGYSVSREKKERFSLILESASTNQTSMYLCASGAGVNEQFFGPGTRLTVL.

Of note for this clone: A much larger clone lies a single base off, so this may be a read error. The chain couples TRBV11-2 to TRBJ2-7; unclear D gene. Trimming took off 0 bases at V and 2 bases at J, with 2 bases between the two ends. Germline CDR1 is SGHAT and CDR2 is FQNNGV. The CDR3 is 12 residues long. This chain's CDR3 is CASSLDTYEQYF. Here the CDR3 DNA reads TGTGCCAGCAGCTTAGACACCTACGAGCAGTACTTC.

The CDR3 loop reads CASSVSTVIGYGYTF. For the CDR3, the DNA is TGTGCCAGCAGCGTTTCGACGGTGATAGGATATGGCTACACCTTC. The chain recombines TRBV9 with TRBJ1-2, with unresolved D. This CDR3 contains 15 residues. Germline CDR1 SGDLS, CDR2 YYNGEE. Deletions cut 2 bases from V and 5 bases from J, with 16 bases between.

The rearrangement joins TRBV28 to TRBJ1-1, with D unclear. V was trimmed by 2 bases and J by 3 bases, leaving 13 bases between them. The CDR3 is 15 amino acids. The V gene's germline CDR1 is MDHEN and CDR2 SYDVKM. The CDR3 is CASSLGPGDYTEAFF. DNA of the CDR3: TGTGCCAGCAGTTTAGGGCCGGGAGACTACACTGAAGCTTTCTTT.

This clone has a handful of counts. The chain combines TRBV19 with TRBJ2-2; 9 bases are a match to TRBD2. J lost 0 bases, V lost 7 bases, and 6 bases had no gene match. This CDR3 comprises 16 residues. Germline values: CDR1 LNHDA, CDR2 SQIVND (reference sequence). The DNA of the CDR3 is TGTGCCAGTAAGGGCGGGAGGGCCGCGAACACCGGGGAGCTGTTTTTT. As protein: CASKGGRAANTGELFF.

The J gene is TRBJ2-1, the V gene TRBV25-1; a possible D gene is TRBD2 (6 bases). Trimming stripped 2 bases from V and 3 bases from J, with 8 bases between. The CDR3 contains 14 residues. The germline V gene has CDR1 MGHDK and CDR2 SYGVNS. CDR3 nucleotides: TGTGCCAGCAGTGAAGTGGGACTCTACAATGAGCAGTTCTTC. This codes for CASSEVGLYNEQFF. The whole variable domain, filled in from reference TRBV25-1 and TRBJ2-1, reads EADIYQTPRYLVIGTGKKITLECSQTMGHDKMYWYQQDPGMELHLIHYSYGVNSTEKGDLSSESTVSRIRTEHFPLTLESARPSHTSQYLCASSEVGLYNEQFFGPGTRLTVL.

About this clone itself: A much larger clone differs from this one at a single base, so this may be a read error. The same CDR3 also results from other DNA sequences found in this sample. This chain links TRBV7-2 with TRBJ2-1; no definite D call. Per the germline V gene, CDR1 is SGHTA and CDR2 is FQGNSA. CDR3 size: 13 residues. V was pared by 1 base and J by 3 bases, with 4 bases between. The DNA for the CDR3 is TGTGCCAGCAGCTTAGGAGACTACAATGAGCAGTTCTTC. It specifies CASSLGDYNEQFF.

This clone was seen a few times. Other DNA sequences in the same sample also yield this CDR3. The J gene is TRBJ1-2, the V gene TRBV10-3, with D tentatively TRBD1 (6 bases). The germline V gene has CDR1 ENHRY and CDR2 SYGVKD. The germline V and J ends were trimmed by 0 bases and 4 bases, with 9 bases remaining between them. The CDR3 is made up of 14 amino acids. CDR3 sequence (DNA): TGTGCCATCAGTGAGTCCGGGGGGGCCTATGGCTACACCTTC. Its translation: CAISESGGAYGYTF.

Concerning this clone: Additional DNA sequences in this sample encode the identical CDR3. The genes are TRBV28 and TRBJ2-7; D gene unclear. Per the germline V gene, CDR1 is MDHEN and CDR2 is SYDVKM. This CDR3 is built from 14 residues. V was clipped by 4 bases and J by 4 bases, with 14 bases between them. CDR3 coding DNA: TGTGCCAGCAGTTCCCCGACGGGCACTTACGAGCAGTACTTC. Its translation is CASSSPTGTYEQYF.

The V gene is TRBV27, the J gene TRBJ1-3; a possible D gene is TRBD1 (6 bases). Germline-derived CDR1 and CDR2 are MNHEY and SMNVEV (reference sequence). The CDR3 runs 16 residues. Trimming took 0 bases from V and 4 from J, leaving 13 bases between them. The CDR3 DNA sequence: TGTGCCAGCAGTTTATCGATACCGGGACAAGGAAACACCATATATTTT. It translates to CASSLSIPGQGNTIYF.

The V and J genes are TRBV2 and TRBJ2-7; 12 nucleotides match TRBD1. The germline V gene has CDR1 SNHLY and CDR2 FYNNEI. This CDR3 spans 14 amino acids. Unmatched junction bases numbered 6, after V lost 6 bases and J lost 6 bases. For the CDR3, the DNA is TGTGCCAGCAGCAAGGGACAGGGGGCGGGCGAGCAGTACTTC. It codes for CASSKGQGAGEQYF.

The rearrangement uses TRBV4-1 and TRBJ1-5, with a tentative D call TRBD1 (5 bases). The CDR3 length is 15 residues. Germline values: CDR1 MGHRA, CDR2 YSYEKL. V was clipped by 11 bases and J by 1 base, with 18 bases between them. In DNA, the CDR3 is TGCGCCTCCCAGCCGGCGGGGGAGAGCAATCAGCCCCAGCATTTT. This encodes CASQPAGESNQPQHF.